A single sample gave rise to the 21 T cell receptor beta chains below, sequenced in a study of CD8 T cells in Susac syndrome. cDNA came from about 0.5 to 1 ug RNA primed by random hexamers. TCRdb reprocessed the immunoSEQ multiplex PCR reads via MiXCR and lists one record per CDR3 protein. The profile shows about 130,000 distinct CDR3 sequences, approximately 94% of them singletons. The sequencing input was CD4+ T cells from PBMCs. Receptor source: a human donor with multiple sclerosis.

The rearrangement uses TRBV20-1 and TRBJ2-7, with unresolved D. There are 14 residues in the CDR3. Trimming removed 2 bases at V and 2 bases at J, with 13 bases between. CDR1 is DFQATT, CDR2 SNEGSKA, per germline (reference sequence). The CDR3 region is CSARPGPGAYEQYF. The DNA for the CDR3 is TGCAGTGCTAGACCCGGTCCAGGAGCCTACGAGCAGTACTTC.

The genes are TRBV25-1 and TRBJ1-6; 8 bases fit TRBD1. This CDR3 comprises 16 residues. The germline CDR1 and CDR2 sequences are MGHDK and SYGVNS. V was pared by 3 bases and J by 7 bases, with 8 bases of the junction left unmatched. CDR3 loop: CASSDPAQGANSPLHF. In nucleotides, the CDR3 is TGTGCCAGCAGTGATCCCGCCCAGGGGGCAAATTCACCCCTCCACTTT.

CDR3 sequence: CASSFQTGDLYEQYF. The CDR3 region has the DNA TGCGCCAGCAGCTTCCAGACAGGAGACCTCTACGAGCAGTACTTC. This chain uses TRBV5-1 with TRBJ2-7; perhaps TRBD1 as D (6 bases). V was pared by 2 bases and J by 3 bases, with 15 bases between. CDR1 is SGHRS and CDR2 is YFSETQ in the germline V gene. The CDR3 is 15 residues long.

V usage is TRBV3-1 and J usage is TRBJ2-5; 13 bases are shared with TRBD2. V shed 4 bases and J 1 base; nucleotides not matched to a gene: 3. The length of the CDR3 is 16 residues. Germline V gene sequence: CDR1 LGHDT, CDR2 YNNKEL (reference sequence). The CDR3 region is CASSLGLAGLQETQYF. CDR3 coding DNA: TGTGCCAGCAGCCTGGGACTAGCGGGACTCCAAGAGACCCAGTACTTC.

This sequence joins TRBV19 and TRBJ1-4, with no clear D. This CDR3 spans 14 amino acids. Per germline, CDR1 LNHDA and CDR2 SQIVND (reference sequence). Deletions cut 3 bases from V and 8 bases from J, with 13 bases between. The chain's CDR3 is CASSITPVLEKLFF. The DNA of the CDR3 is TGTGCCAGTAGTATTACTCCGGTCTTGGAAAAACTGTTTTTT.

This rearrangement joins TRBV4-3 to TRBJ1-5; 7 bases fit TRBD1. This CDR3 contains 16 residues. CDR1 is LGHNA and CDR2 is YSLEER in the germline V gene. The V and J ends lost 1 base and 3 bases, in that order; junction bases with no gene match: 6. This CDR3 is CASSQGLTGHNQPQHF. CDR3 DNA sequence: TGCGCCAGCAGCCAAGGCCTGACAGGGCACAATCAGCCCCAGCATTTT.

The CDR3, as DNA: TGTGCCAGCTCACCAAGCATGGGCGCAGATACGCAGTATTTT. It is translated as CASSPSMGADTQYF. The chain links TRBV18 to TRBJ2-3; D not resolved. In germline, CDR1 is KGHSH, CDR2 LQKENI. Trimming cost V 2 bases and J 4 bases, with 10 bases left between them. The CDR3 runs 14 residues.

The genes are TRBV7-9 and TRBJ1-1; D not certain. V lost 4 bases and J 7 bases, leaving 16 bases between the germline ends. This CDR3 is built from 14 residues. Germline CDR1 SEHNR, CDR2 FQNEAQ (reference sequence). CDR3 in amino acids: CASSSLGIRNEAFF. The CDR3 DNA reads TGTGCCAGCAGCTCTTTAGGGATTCGGAATGAAGCTTTCTTT.

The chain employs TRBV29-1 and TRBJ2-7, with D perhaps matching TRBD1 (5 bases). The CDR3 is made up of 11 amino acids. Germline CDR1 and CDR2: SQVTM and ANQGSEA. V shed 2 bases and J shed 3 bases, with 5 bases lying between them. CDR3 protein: CSVEQGYEQYF. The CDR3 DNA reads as TGCAGCGTTGAACAGGGCTACGAGCAGTACTTC.

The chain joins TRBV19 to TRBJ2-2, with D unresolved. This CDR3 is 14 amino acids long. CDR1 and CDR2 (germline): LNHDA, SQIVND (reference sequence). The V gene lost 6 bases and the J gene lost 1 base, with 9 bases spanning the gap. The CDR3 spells CASRMKENTGELFF. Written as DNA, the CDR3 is TGTGCCAGTAGAATGAAAGAGAACACCGGGGAGCTGTTTTTT.

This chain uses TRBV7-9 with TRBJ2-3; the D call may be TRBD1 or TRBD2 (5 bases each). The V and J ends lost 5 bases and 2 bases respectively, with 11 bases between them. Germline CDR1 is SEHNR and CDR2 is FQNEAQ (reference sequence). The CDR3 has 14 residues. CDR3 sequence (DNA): TGTGCCAGCAGCACCGGGACGGCCACAGATACGCAGTATTTT. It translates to CASSTGTATDTQYF.

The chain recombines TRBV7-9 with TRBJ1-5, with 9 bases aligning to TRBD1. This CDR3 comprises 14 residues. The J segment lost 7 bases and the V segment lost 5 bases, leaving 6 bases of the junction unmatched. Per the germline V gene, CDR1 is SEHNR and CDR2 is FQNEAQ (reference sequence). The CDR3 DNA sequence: TGTGCCAGCAGCACTGACAGGGGGGGACAGCCCCAGCATTTT. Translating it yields CASSTDRGGQPQHF.

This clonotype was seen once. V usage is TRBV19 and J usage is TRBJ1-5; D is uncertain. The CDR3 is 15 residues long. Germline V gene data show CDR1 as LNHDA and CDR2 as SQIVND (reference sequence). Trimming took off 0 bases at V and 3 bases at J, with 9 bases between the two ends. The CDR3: CASSIDGRYNQPQHF. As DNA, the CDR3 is TGTGCCAGTAGTATAGACGGGCGGTACAATCAGCCCCAGCATTTT.

CDR3 DNA sequence: TGTGCCAGCAGCCAAGTAGGTCATACCGGGGAGCTGTTTTTT. Translation gives CASSQVGHTGELFF. The chain has TRBV3-1 and TRBJ2-2; D uncertain. With 1 base removed from V and 5 bases from J, the gap between germline ends came to 8 bases. This CDR3 has 14 residues. The germline V gene has CDR1 LGHDT and CDR2 YNNKEL (reference sequence).

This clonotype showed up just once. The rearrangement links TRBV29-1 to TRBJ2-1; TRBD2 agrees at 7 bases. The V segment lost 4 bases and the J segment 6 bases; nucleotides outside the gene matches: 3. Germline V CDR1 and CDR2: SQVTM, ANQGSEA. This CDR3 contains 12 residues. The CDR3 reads CSVGTRPNEQFF. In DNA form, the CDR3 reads TGCAGCGTTGGGACTAGACCCAATGAGCAGTTCTTC.

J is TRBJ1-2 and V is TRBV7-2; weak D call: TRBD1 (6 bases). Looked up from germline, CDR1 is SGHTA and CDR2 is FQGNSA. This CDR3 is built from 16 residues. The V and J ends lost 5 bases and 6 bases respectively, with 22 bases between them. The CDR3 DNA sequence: TGTGCCAGCAGCCCGATCCGGGGAGGGGGGGTGGATGGCTACACCTTC. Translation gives CASSPIRGGGVDGYTF.

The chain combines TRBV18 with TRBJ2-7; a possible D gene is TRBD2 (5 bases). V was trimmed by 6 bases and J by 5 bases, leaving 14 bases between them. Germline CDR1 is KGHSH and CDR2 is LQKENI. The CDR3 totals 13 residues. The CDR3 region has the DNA TGTGCCAGCTCTCCCGGGGAGACCAACGAGCAGTACTTC. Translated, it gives CASSPGETNEQYF.

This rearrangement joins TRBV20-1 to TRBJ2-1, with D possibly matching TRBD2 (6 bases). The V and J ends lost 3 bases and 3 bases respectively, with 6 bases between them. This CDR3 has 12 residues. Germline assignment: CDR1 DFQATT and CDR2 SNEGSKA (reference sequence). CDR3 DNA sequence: TGCAGTGCTAGCGGGGGCTACAATGAGCAGTTCTTC. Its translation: CSASGGYNEQFF.

The CDR3 here is CASSQSTSGSPYEQYF. In nucleotides, the CDR3 is TGTGCCAGCAGCCAATCGACTAGCGGGAGTCCCTACGAGCAGTACTTC. V gene TRBV3-1 combines with J gene TRBJ2-7; 12 bases are a match to TRBD2. CDR3 length: 16 amino acids. Germline CDR1 reads LGHDT; CDR2 reads YNNKEL (reference sequence). V dropped 2 bases and J dropped 2; count of bases not matched to a gene: 4.

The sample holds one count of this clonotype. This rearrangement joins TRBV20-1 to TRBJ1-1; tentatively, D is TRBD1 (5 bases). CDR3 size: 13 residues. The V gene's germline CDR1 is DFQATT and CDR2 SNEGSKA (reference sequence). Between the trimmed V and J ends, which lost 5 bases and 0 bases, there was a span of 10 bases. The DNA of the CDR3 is TGCAGTGCTCAACAGGTGATGAACACTGAAGCTTTCTTT. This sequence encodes CSAQQVMNTEAFF.

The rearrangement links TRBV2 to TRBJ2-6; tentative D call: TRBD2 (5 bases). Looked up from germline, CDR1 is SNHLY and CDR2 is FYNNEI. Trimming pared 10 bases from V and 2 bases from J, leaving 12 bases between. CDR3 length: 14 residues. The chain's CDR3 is CANARETGANVLTF. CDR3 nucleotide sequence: TGTGCCAACGCACGGGAAACTGGGGCCAACGTCCTGACTTTC.